Below, 20 T cell receptor beta chains from the same sample are listed, as sequenced in a study of shared clonotypes between healthy human individuals. Sequencing used immunoSEQ multiplex PCR; TCRdb keeps in-frame clones, though not all of them. The sample holds some 2,500,000 clones, approximately 93% seen once. The sequencing sample was made of naive CD4+ T cells from PBMCs. This sample's subset: CD45RA+ positively selected. The receptors originated from a man between 18 and 35 years old in good health. Some clones in this sample may be carry-over from other donors' samples.

The gene calls are TRBV5-6 and TRBJ2-1, with 7 bases fitting TRBD2. The CDR3 length is 17 residues. CDR1 and CDR2 (germline): SGHDT, YYEEEE. V shed 0 bases and J 1 base; nucleotides not matched to a gene: 7. CDR3 region: CASSLDRGGASYNEQFF. The CDR3 nucleotides read TGTGCCAGCAGCTTGGATAGGGGAGGGGCATCCTACAATGAGCAGTTCTTC.

V is TRBV29-1 and J is TRBJ1-1; possible D gene TRBD1, 6 bases. The CDR3 runs to 10 residues. V shed 6 bases and J shed 5 bases, with 7 bases lying between them. Looked up from germline, CDR1 is SQVTM and CDR2 is ANQGSEA. Here the CDR3 reads CSVGQTEAFF. The CDR3 DNA follows: TGCAGCGTCGGACAGACTGAAGCTTTCTTT.

The chain recombines TRBV5-1 with TRBJ1-6, with D perhaps TRBD1 (5 bases). The CDR3 length is 15 residues. Trimming removed 0 bases from V and 8 bases from J, with 12 bases in between. The germline CDR1 and CDR2 sequences are SGHRS and YFSETQ. The CDR3 DNA sequence: TGCGCCAGCAGCTTGGACGGACAACCCTATTCACCCCTCCACTTT. As protein: CASSLDGQPYSPLHF.

The V gene is TRBV4-2, the J gene TRBJ2-7, with D possibly being TRBD2 (6 bases). The CDR3 runs to 16 residues. Germline V CDR1 and CDR2: LGHNA, YNFKEQ. Trimming pared 4 bases from V and 6 bases from J, leaving 22 bases between. CDR3 region: CASSPVLRGRGSEQYF. CDR3 in DNA: TGTGCCAGCAGCCCAGTACTGCGGGGTCGAGGGAGCGAGCAGTACTTC.

Turning to this clone: This could be a read error, since a much larger clone is one nucleotide away. Other nucleotide sequences in the sample specify the same CDR3. This chain uses TRBV5-6 with TRBJ2-5; no reliable D call. The V gene's germline CDR1 is SGHDT and CDR2 YYEEEE. This CDR3 contains 11 residues. The CDR3 loop is CASSLEETQYF. CDR3 nucleotide sequence: TGCGCCAGCAGCTTGGAAGAGACCCAGTACTTC.

The chain carries TRBV29-1 and TRBJ2-7, with D hard to call. V was trimmed by 4 bases and J by 3 bases, leaving 13 bases between them. This CDR3 is built from 13 residues. Germline V gene lookup returns CDR1 SQVTM and CDR2 ANQGSEA. CDR3 residues: CSVARTVGYEQYF. The CDR3, as DNA: TGCAGCGTTGCCCGGACGGTCGGCTACGAGCAGTACTTC.

Only one count was recorded for this clone. CDR3 sequence reads: CASRLGTSFYEQYF. CDR3 bases: TGTGCCAGCAGGCTGGGGACTAGCTTCTACGAGCAGTACTTC. This sequence joins TRBV6-1 and TRBJ2-7; 9 nucleotides align to TRBD2. The CDR3 spans 14 residues. The germline CDR1 and CDR2 sequences are MNHNS and SASEGT. V shed 6 bases, J shed 3 bases, and the junction held 6 bases outside the gene matches.

The table lists this clone with a count of one. V is TRBV29-1 and J is TRBJ2-3; D not resolved. The CDR3 is 15 residues long. V shed 6 bases and J shed 0 bases, with 16 bases lying between them. Germline CDR1 reads SQVTM; CDR2 reads ANQGSEA. The CDR3 bases are TGCAGCGTCGTGGACGGCCGTTCTAGCACAGATACGCAGTATTTT. Amino acid sequence: CSVVDGRSSTDTQYF.

This chain joins TRBV4-1 and TRBJ1-4, with D perhaps matching TRBD1 (6 bases). The CDR3 runs to 14 residues. The ends were cut back, 4 bases at V and 8 bases at J, with 14 bases in the middle. CDR1 is MGHRA, CDR2 YSYEKL, per germline. Here the CDR3 DNA reads TGCGCCAGCAGCCCAACGGGACAAGGCGAAAAACTGTTTTTT. Residues: CASSPTGQGEKLFF.

J is TRBJ1-2 and V is TRBV6-5; D unclear. This CDR3 region has 16 residues. Germline V gene lookup returns CDR1 MNHEY and CDR2 SVGAGI. Trimming removed 2 bases at V and 2 bases at J, with 15 bases between. CDR3 loop: CASSYTFEPGNYGYTF. The CDR3 nucleotides are TGTGCCAGCAGTTACACCTTCGAACCGGGCAACTATGGCTACACCTTC.

The chain carries TRBV28 and TRBJ1-1; D is undetermined. The V gene's germline CDR1 is MDHEN and CDR2 SYDVKM. With 2 bases removed from V and 10 bases from J, the gap between germline ends came to 14 bases. The CDR3 is made up of 13 amino acids. CDR3 amino acids: CASSLTIRTRAFF. The DNA for the CDR3 is TGTGCCAGCAGTTTAACTATAAGGACGAGAGCTTTCTTT.

The rearrangement joins TRBV11-2 to TRBJ1-2, with 9 bases lining up with TRBD1. The V segment lost 6 bases and the J segment 6 bases; nucleotides outside the gene matches: 8. The germline V gene has CDR1 SGHAT and CDR2 FQNNGV. The CDR3 consists of 14 residues. The CDR3 sequence is CASRTIRQGDGYTF. The DNA for the CDR3 is TGTGCCAGCAGGACGATAAGACAGGGGGATGGCTACACCTTC.

The V gene is TRBV5-8, the J gene TRBJ2-7; 9 bases align to TRBD1. CDR1 SGHTS and CDR2 YDEGEE come from the germline V gene. The CDR3 runs 15 residues. Unmatched junction bases numbered 8, after V lost 4 bases and J lost 3 bases. This chain's CDR3 is CASSGRTGAGYEQYF. The CDR3 DNA sequence: TGTGCCAGCAGCGGGAGGACAGGGGCTGGCTACGAGCAGTACTTC. The complete variable domain, with remaining parts taken from reference TRBV5-8 and TRBJ2-7, reads EAGVTQSPTHLIKTRGQQATLRCSPISGHTSVYWYQQALGLGLQFLLWYDEGEERNRGNFPPRFSGRQFPNYSSELNVNALELEDSALYLCASSGRTGAGYEQYFGPGTRLTVT.

J is TRBJ2-1 and V is TRBV11-3, with 11 bases aligning to TRBD2. V shed 4 bases, J shed 4 bases, and the junction held 6 bases outside the gene matches. The CDR3 spans 16 residues. The germline V gene encodes CDR1 SGHNT and CDR2 YENEEA. CDR3 region: CASSSMTSGTYNEQFF. As DNA, the CDR3 is TGTGCCAGCAGCTCCATGACTAGCGGGACTTACAATGAGCAGTTCTTC. The full variable domain, in which reference TRBV11-3 and TRBJ2-1 provide the parts outside the CDR3, is EAGVVQSPRYKIIEKKQPVAFWCNPISGHNTLYWYLQNLGQGPELLIRYENEEAVDDSQLPKDRFSAERLKGVDSTLKIQPAELGDSAVYLCASSSMTSGTYNEQFFGPGTRLTVL.

The chain has TRBV28 and TRBJ2-1; 14 bases are a match to TRBD2. Germline assignment: CDR1 MDHEN and CDR2 SYDVKM. V lost 5 bases, J lost 12 bases, and 9 bases stayed unmatched. The CDR3 has 15 residues. Written as DNA, the CDR3 is TGTGCCAGCAGTCCGGGACTAGCGGGAGTTGTTAGGCAGTTCTTC. It codes for CASSPGLAGVVRQFF.

The V call is TRBV7-2, the J call TRBJ1-2; D is unresolved. The CDR3 is 14 residues long. Germline V gene sequence: CDR1 SGHTA, CDR2 FQGNSA. V dropped 1 base and J dropped 2 bases, with 8 bases sitting between them. CDR3 protein: CASSLGSRNYGYTF. The CDR3 nucleotides read TGTGCCAGCAGCTTAGGGTCCAGGAACTATGGCTACACCTTC. Supplemented by reference TRBV7-2 and TRBJ1-2, the full variable domain reads GAGVSQSPSNKVTEKGKDVELRCDPISGHTALYWYRQSLGQGLEFLIYFQGNSAPDKSGLPSDRFSAERTGGSVSTLTIQRTQQEDSAVYLCASSLGSRNYGYTFGSGTRLTVV.

This chain connects TRBV12-5 to TRBJ2-5; 10 bases are shared with TRBD2. The CDR3 spans 18 residues. Per germline, CDR1 LGHNT and CDR2 FRNRAP. V was clipped by 4 bases and J by 5 bases; unmatched bases: 16. The CDR3 protein is CASGSQPPLAGVQETQYF. The CDR3 DNA sequence: TGTGCTAGTGGTTCCCAGCCCCCTCTAGCGGGAGTTCAGGAGACCCAGTACTTC.

A word on this clone: The same CDR3 can be traced to other DNA sequences in this sample. V usage is TRBV9 and J usage is TRBJ2-2; no reliable D call. The CDR3 runs to 13 residues. CDR1 SGDLS and CDR2 YYNGEE come from the germline V gene. Trimming cost V 1 base and J 4 bases, with 5 bases left between them. CDR3 coding DNA: TGTGCCAGCAGCGTATTTAGCACCGGGGAGCTGTTTTTT. Amino acids: CASSVFSTGELFF.

As to this clone: This sample includes further DNA sequences coding for the same CDR3. The chain links TRBV28 to TRBJ2-5; D ambiguous. Per germline, CDR1 MDHEN and CDR2 SYDVKM. V lost 2 bases and J 5 bases, leaving 6 bases between the germline ends. The CDR3 totals 12 residues. The CDR3 DNA reads TGTGCCAGCAGTTTAGCTCGGGAGACCCAGTACTTC. Amino acids: CASSLARETQYF. Using reference TRBV28 and TRBJ2-5 for the parts outside the CDR3, the full variable domain is DVKVTQSSRYLVKRTGEKVFLECVQDMDHENMFWYRQDPGLGLRLIYFSYDVKMKEKGDIPEGYSVSREKKERFSLILESASTNQTSMYLCASSLARETQYFGPGTRLLVL.

The chain joins TRBV5-1 to TRBJ2-1; D not resolved. This CDR3 is 14 amino acids long. Per the germline V gene, CDR1 is SGHRS and CDR2 is YFSETQ. The V and J ends lost 4 bases and 1 base respectively, with 9 bases between them. The CDR3 sequence is CASSKDPSYNEQFF. The CDR3 DNA is TGCGCCAGCAGCAAGGACCCGTCCTACAATGAGCAGTTCTTC.